This TCR beta chain was documented in a study of cytomegalovirus exposure and HLA in healthy donors (dated by TCRdb to the late 2010s). As for the study more broadly: An earlier analysis of approximately 600 of the donors reported approximately 300 Gb of sequence data and 117 million unique TCR beta sequences from some 180 million T cells. An early release covering about 600 HLA-typed donors comprised approximately 300 gigabases of sequencing data and 85 million or so unique TCR sequences. Among the roughly 370 genotyped donors, approximately 77% belonged to the genetic ancestry cluster associated with self-reported Caucasian donors. The aim of the study was to test whether cataloging public T cell receptors could identify signatures of past pathogen exposure. The study used immunosequencing to profile the T cell repertoires of hundreds of subjects and linked those repertoires to cytomegalovirus serostatus. Besides the first cohort of some 670 subjects, a separate validation cohort made up of 90 to 150 different subjects was used. To predict cytomegalovirus infection status, the study brought together high-throughput TCR immunosequencing, statistical association of individual TCRs with disease status, and machine learning. To study patterns of TCR occurrence, a later analysis re-analyzed previously published TCR beta repertoires from more than 550 donors and added high-resolution HLA genotyping. Rather than drawing on any new phenotypic data, the later analysis identified candidate immune exposures from TCR beta sequences and the way those sequences occurred across donors. An earlier analysis of 587 of the donors applied high-throughput TCR beta sequencing to assess whether each TCR beta V gene segment acted as functional or pseudogenic. Donor age, sex, ethnicity and CMV serostatus were compiled together with the repertoire data. A later genetic analysis used genome-wide SNP genotypes for about three fifths of the roughly 700 donors, treating that subset as a discovery cohort. All discovery cohort repertoires had been generated using a single sequencing platform. HLA typing covered class I and class II loci at four-digit resolution. The number of typed donors differed by locus: about 629-640 for A, B, C, DRB1 and DQB1; approximately 520 for DQA1; over 600 for DPA1; and 400 to 480 for DPB1. Several DR-DQ haplotypes were treated as single units for association and clustering because of strong linkage in the cohort. On average, roughly 240,000 unique TCR beta nucleotide sequences were sequenced per donor among more than 350 genotyped donors of the cohort, with 15% to 20% of those sequences being non-productive. General study outcomes and caveats: Strong co-occurrence of HLA alleles, especially DR and DQ, made assigning TCR associations to individual alleles difficult. Most TCR sequences were seen in very few donors, while some public TCRs were found in many individuals. Because HLA typing was missing for some donors at each locus, association tests included only the typed subset. A later analysis found that HLA-associated TCR beta chains were more clonally expanded and had lower generation probabilities than equally common non-associated chains. According to a later analysis, most CMV-associated TCR beta chains appeared to be HLA-restricted, and the HLA associations seemed to be driven largely by CMV exposure. In a later genetic analysis, a missense DCLRE1C variant was associated with V-gene and J-gene trimming of TCR beta chains, and the association was replicated in an independent cohort. Specific HLA alleles were associated with over 15,000 TCR beta sequences at a false discovery rate of 0.05 in a later analysis. It was suggested by the authors that the approach could potentially be generalized to other disease states and immunological phenotypes. Several of the top co-occurrence clusters appeared to be linked to parvovirus B19, influenza, CMV and Epstein-Barr virus, according to a later analysis. The only immune exposure information available for the cohort was CMV serostatus. Because the 87-base-pair reads could not distinguish some IMGT-functional V segments, including TRBV6-2 and TRBV6-3, those segments were excluded. In a later analysis, the rate of TCR association differed among HLA loci, with DRB1 alleles having the most associated TCRs and HLA-C alleles having the fewest. In both the original and validation cohorts, the classifier was reported to diagnose cytomegalovirus status with high specificity and sensitivity. A further reported finding was that TCR beta sequences accurately predicted the HLA-A and HLA-B alleles for most subjects in the first cohort. Compared with the 666-donor mean, donors in an Asian-associated ancestry cluster had fewer N-insertions in productive TCRs, according to a later genetic analysis. Three of the identified cytomegalovirus-associated TCR beta chains were confirmed in vitro to be specific for cytomegalovirus antigens. The study listed 150 to 200 TCR beta chains as associated with cytomegalovirus. In an earlier analysis of around 600 of the donors, most TCR beta V segments appeared in productive rearrangements about 87% or about 30% of the time, broadly matching IMGT annotations. A group of highly shared sequence variants was considered likely to be a technical artifact of the sequencing pipeline. Correlated functional status among segregating V segments might reflect linkage disequilibrium, but an unknown experimental factor could not be ruled out. Because counts were too low, 15 or so rarely observed V segments, including chromosome 9 orphons, were excluded from the earlier analysis of roughly 580 of the donors. Only TCR beta chains were sequenced in this cohort, and the absence of alpha or paired-chain data limited detectable features. The presence/absence analyses assumed that sequencing depth was roughly uniform across donors, and that assumption may not be true.

The cohort consisted of some 730 healthy bone marrow donors. At the time of sampling, every cohort member was nominally healthy, though immune exposures that went unrecorded were likely present. The donor was CMV seronegative and belonged to the group of over 350 seronegative cohort members. Every donor gave a peripheral blood sample, and the peripheral blood mononuclear cells from that sample were used for TCR beta sequencing. The Qiagen DNeasy Blood Extraction Kit was used to extract genomic DNA from the blood cell samples. The library was generated by the immunoSEQ multiplex PCR assay. For the multiplex PCR, a mixture combining 60 forward primers for TCR Vbeta segments and 13 reverse primers for TCR Jbeta segments was used. Amplification of the CDR3 region of rearranged TCR beta genes was performed with a multiplex PCR assay on genomic DNA. On the Illumina HiSeq System, the amplified TCR beta libraries were sequenced as 87-base-pair reads. The paper's processing steps were these. Across the 500 to 850 repertoires, a later analysis counted roughly 77 million unique TCR beta chains, roughly 11 million of which were shared by at least two donors. Raw reads were error-corrected and collapsed into unique sequences by a nearest-neighbor algorithm in which closely related sequences were merged to remove PCR and sequencing errors. To assign V, D and J gene segments, CDR3 sequences were aligned to IMGT reference sequences. For a sequence to be retained, a match of at least six nucleotides to both a V gene segment and a J gene segment was required. A rearrangement counted as productive if the CDR3 had no stop codons and remained in frame with V and J, and every other rearrangement counted as non-productive. CDR3 was defined according to IMGT convention as the region running from the second conserved V-encoded cysteine to the conserved J-encoded phenylalanine. The earlier analysis of roughly 590 of the donors excluded sequences that lacked an unambiguous match to a single V gene segment. An earlier analysis of over 450 of the donors classified V segments as functional when productive rearrangements were above 56.7% and as segregating when the standard deviation between donors was above 5%. A statistical classification framework was developed to diagnose cytomegalovirus status using the catalog of TCR beta chain sequences. V and J gene assignment, in a later analysis, came from comparing TCR nucleotide sequences with IMGT/GENE-DB human TR gene sequences. A later analysis assigned CDR3 sequences and most-parsimonious VDJ recombination scenarios with the TCRdist pipeline. A later analysis defined each TCR beta chain by its CDR3 amino acid sequence plus V-gene family, and excluded reads lacking a unique V-gene family. A later analysis removed 600 or so highly shared, low-generation-probability nucleotide sequences to deal with suspected cross-contamination and a sequencing artifact. For each public chain, a later analysis derived a clonal expansion index from normalized ranks of inferred template counts within each repertoire. In a later analysis, generation probabilities were computed with a VDJ recombination model fitted to out-of-frame rearrangements, and the resulting probabilities were checked against IGoR. In a later analysis, hypergeometric tests were used to score TCR-TCR, TCR-HLA and TCR-CMV co-occurrence, with a repertoire-size bias correction applied to TCR pairs. False discovery rates were estimated in a later analysis by permuting HLA or CMV assignments 20 times. In a later analysis, co-occurring TCRs were grouped using DBSCAN, and TCRdist sequence similarity was added for clustering within HLA-allele-positive subsets. For co-occurrence clustering, repertoires with fewer than 30,000 or more than 120,000 public chains were excluded, along with 5 or 6 repertoires with anomalous nucleotide sharing. TCRdb's version of the immuneACCESS table is confined to in-frame rearrangements and falls short of the full clone set. An unresolved V gene accounts for under half of the shortfall where checked; the remainder is of unknown origin. Clone size and the V and J calls come from that table; the DNA yielded D and trimming. Counted in this sample were 50,000 or so clones; 55% to 85% of them appeared once. Around a tenth of the sample is in the top ten clones.

As regards this clone: Its cognate antigen has yet to be identified. No base quality information exists; no much larger clone differs at one position.

As encoded in the germline V gene, CDR1 is MGHRA while CDR2 is YSYEKL. From the cysteine through the phenylalanine, the CDR3 covers 16 amino acids. Of the read, only the CDR3 DNA is kept; its 48 bases are in frame from base 1. V loses 0 bases at its end and J loses 1 base; junction bases beyond the gene matches: 4. In this chain, TRBV4-1 is recombined with TRBJ2-5, and 8 bases in between align with TRBD1. The receptor was derived from a woman aged 50 to 65 in good health and CMV-seronegative. Material: PBMCs. The sequence in DNA is TGCGCCAGCAGCCAAGATAGCGGACAGGGCCAAGAGACCCAGTACTTC. It is translated as CASSQDSGQGQETQYF.